The T cell receptor beta chain described here comes from a study of shared clonotypes between healthy human individuals. None of the donors, who were healthy HIV-negative adults, had recently had acute infections or vaccinations. All the donors were Caucasian adults who lived in Nashville, Tennessee. This CDR3 comprises 15 residues. Germline trimming cut 5 bases from V and 0 bases from J; bases unmatched to any gene: 6. The germline CDR1 and CDR2 sequences are MNHEY and SVGAGI. Sequencing was performed with immunoSEQ multiplex PCR; in TCRdb, only in-frame clones are kept and a portion is missing. The data hold 450,000 to 500,000 clones, with 70% to 85% observed a single time. This clone was observed a few times. Additional DNA sequences in this sample encode the identical CDR3.

What was sequenced was PBMCs. The receptor comes from a woman aged 40-49 years in good health. Some clones in this sample may be carry-over from other donors' samples. The genes are TRBV6-5 and TRBJ2-7; 8 bases align to TRBD1. CDR3 DNA sequence: TGTGCCAGCAGTAAAGGGACAGGAGGCTCCTACGAGCAGTACTTC. Encoded protein: CASSKGTGGSYEQYF.